This TCR beta chain was captured by sequencing in a study of T cells in Graves' hyperthyroidism and ophthalmopathy. CDR3 length: 15 residues. Germline V gives CDR1 MNHNS, CDR2 SASEGT. J was trimmed by 0 bases and V by 6 bases; bases with no gene match: 8. Patients with uncontrolled infections, other autoimmune diseases, pregnancy or lactation were excluded. Amplified TCR beta CDR3 regions came from RNA transcripts. RT-PCR in the first round (using the HTBI primer set) targeted the TCR CDR3. One entry per CDR3 protein results from TCRdb running MiXCR on the multiplex PCR reads. In the table there are about 570,000 distinct CDR3 sequences, 14% of which are singletons. This clonotype was found many times.

This receptor was obtained from a woman between 40 and 55 years old with Graves' hyperthyroidism. The chain joins TRBV6-1 to TRBJ2-7; 7 nucleotides line up with TRBD1. Sequenced: blood. CDR3 region: CASSSTNRGSYEQYF. The CDR3 DNA reads TGTGCCAGCAGCTCCACGAACAGGGGCTCCTACGAGCAGTACTTC.